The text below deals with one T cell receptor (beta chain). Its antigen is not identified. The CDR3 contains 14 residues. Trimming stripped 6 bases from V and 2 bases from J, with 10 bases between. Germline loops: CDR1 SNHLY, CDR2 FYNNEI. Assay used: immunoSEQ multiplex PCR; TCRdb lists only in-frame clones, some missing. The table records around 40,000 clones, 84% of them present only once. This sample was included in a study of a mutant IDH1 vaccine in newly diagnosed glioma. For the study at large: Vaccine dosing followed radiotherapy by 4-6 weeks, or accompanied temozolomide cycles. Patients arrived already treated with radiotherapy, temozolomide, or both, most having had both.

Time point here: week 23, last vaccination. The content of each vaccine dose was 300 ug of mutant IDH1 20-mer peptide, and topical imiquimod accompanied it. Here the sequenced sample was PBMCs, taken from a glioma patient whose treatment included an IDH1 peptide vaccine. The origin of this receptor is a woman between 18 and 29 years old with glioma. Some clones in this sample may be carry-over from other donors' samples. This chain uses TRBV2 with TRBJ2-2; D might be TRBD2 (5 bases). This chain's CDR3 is CASRLRGNTGELFF. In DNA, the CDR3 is TGTGCCAGCAGATTACGGGGAAACACCGGGGAGCTGTTTTTT.